This TCR beta chain was profiled in a study of identical twins. Template switching created a universal primer site, and the cDNA included unique molecular identifiers. TCRdb reprocessed the 5' RACE reads with MiXCR, giving one entry per CDR3 protein. The table records 200,000 to 250,000 distinct CDR3 sequences, 7.5% of them present only once. Germline loops: CDR1 MRHNA, CDR2 SNTAGT. The CDR3 extends over 13 amino acids. V was clipped by 4 bases and J by 4 bases, with 8 bases between them. The data also belong to a second study, concerning yellow fever vaccine responses in identical twins.

The clonotype was recovered from a woman aged 18-29 years in good health. The sample taken for sequencing was CD8+ T cells sorted from blood. The V and J genes are TRBV6-4 and TRBJ2-1; the D gene is possibly TRBD1 (6 bases). CDR3 bases: TGTGCCAGCAGTGTTGGGACATACAATGAGCAGTTCTTC. Translation gives CASSVGTYNEQFF.